The present entry profiles one T cell receptor beta chain with its context. Flow cytometry had shown expanded CD8+CD57+ cells in the patients chosen for sequencing. Genomic DNA constituted the template upon which TCR beta VDJ and CDR3 profiling was performed. TCRdb reprocessed the reads via MiXCR and lists one record per CDR3 protein. Altogether approximately 160,000 distinct CDR3 sequences are present, less than 50% being singletons, with the ten largest covering about 2.9%. These data come from a study of CD8+CD57+ T cells in acquired aplastic anemia. The CDR3 contains 16 residues. V gave up 1 base and J gave up 0 bases, with 13 bases separating them. Germline V gene sequence: CDR1 LGHNA, CDR2 YNFKEQ.

The rearrangement joins TRBV4-2 to TRBJ2-7; no firm D call. This sequence originates from a human donor with aplastic anemia. Sequenced sample: sorted CD4+, CD8+, or CD8+CD57+ T cells (not recorded which) from PBMCs. CDR3 sequence: CASSQGEGGSSYEQYF. The DNA of the CDR3 is TGTGCCAGCAGCCAAGGCGAAGGCGGTAGCTCCTACGAGCAGTACTTC.